This entry lists 26 T cell receptor beta chains sequenced from one sample in a study of cytomegalovirus exposure and HLA in healthy donors (dated by TCRdb to the late 2010s). Library generation was performed with the immunoSEQ multiplex PCR assay. For the multiplex PCR, a mixture combining 60 forward primers for TCR Vbeta segments and 13 reverse primers for TCR Jbeta segments was used. TCRdb holds this immuneACCESS table with in-frame rearrangements only. Some clones are missing; in checked studies, unresolved V genes explain under half, and the rest has no known cause. In this sample the table shows under 250,000 clones, 65% to 80% of which occur a single time. The top ten clones comprise about 4.4% of the sample. The sequencing sample was made of PBMCs. The receptors here all came from a woman under 40 in good health and CMV-seropositive.

The rearrangement joins TRBV7-2 to TRBJ2-1; TRBD2 matches 9 bases. Trimming removed 3 bases from V and 0 bases from J; junction bases left unmatched: 9. This CDR3 has 18 amino acids. Germline-derived CDR1 and CDR2 are SGHTA and FQGNSA. The CDR3 is CASSLMSAGGLSYNEQFF. In nucleotides, the CDR3 is TGTGCCAGCAGCTTGATGTCGGCGGGAGGGCTCTCCTACAATGAGCAGTTCTTC. The full variable domain, in which reference TRBV7-2 and TRBJ2-1 provide the parts outside the CDR3, is GAGVSQSPSNKVTEKGKDVELRCDPISGHTALYWYRQSLGQGLEFLIYFQGNSAPDKSGLPSDRFSAERTGGSVSTLTIQRTQQEDSAVYLCASSLMSAGGLSYNEQFFGPGTRLTVL.

The chain uses TRBV6-5 and TRBJ1-2, with 8 bases lining up with TRBD1. CDR1 MNHEY and CDR2 SVGAGI come from the germline V gene. The CDR3 runs 14 residues. Trimming cost V 3 bases and J 4 bases; bases outside gene matches: 4. The CDR3 DNA reads as TGTGCCAGCAGTTATGACAGGGGAAGCTATGGCTACACCTTC. Its translation is CASSYDRGSYGYTF.

The chain carries TRBV11-3 and TRBJ2-3, with 8 positions matching TRBD2. The germline CDR1 and CDR2 sequences are SGHNT and YENEEA. The ends lost 5 bases at V and 0 bases at J; junction bases unmatched: 19. The CDR3 consists of 20 residues. CDR3 amino acids: CASSPRVAGFGDLSTDTQYF. The CDR3 DNA is TGTGCCAGCAGCCCGAGGGTAGCGGGGTTCGGCGATTTGAGCACAGATACGCAGTATTTT. Supplemented by reference TRBV11-3 and TRBJ2-3, the full variable domain reads EAGVVQSPRYKIIEKKQPVAFWCNPISGHNTLYWYLQNLGQGPELLIRYENEEAVDDSQLPKDRFSAERLKGVDSTLKIQPAELGDSAVYLCASSPRVAGFGDLSTDTQYFGPGTRLTVL.

This clone came up once. The chain carries TRBV7-9 and TRBJ1-2; 8 nucleotides match TRBD1. Unmatched junction bases numbered 10, after V lost 4 bases and J lost 6 bases. Germline assignment: CDR1 SEHNR and CDR2 FQNEAQ (reference sequence). This CDR3 comprises 15 residues. Here the CDR3 DNA reads TGTGCCAGCAGCTCTTCGGACAGGGTCCAACATGGCTACACCTTC. Residues: CASSSSDRVQHGYTF.

The V and J genes are TRBV6-5 and TRBJ1-1, with D perhaps matching TRBD1 (5 bases). V was clipped by 7 bases and J by 1 base, with 10 bases between them. This CDR3 spans 13 amino acids. CDR1 and CDR2 from the germline V gene are MNHEY and SVGAGI. The CDR3 loop is CASMAGPNTEAFF. The DNA of the CDR3 is TGTGCCAGCATGGCAGGGCCGAACACTGAAGCTTTCTTT.

The V and J genes are TRBV4-2 and TRBJ1-2, with D hard to call. Germline-derived CDR1 and CDR2 are LGHNA and YNFKEQ. Trimming took off 0 bases at V and 7 bases at J, with 9 bases between the two ends. The CDR3 is 13 residues long. The DNA for the CDR3 is TGTGCCAGCAGCCAAGAAACGGGGATTGGCTACACCTTC. Protein sequence: CASSQETGIGYTF.

The chain combines TRBV4-1 with TRBJ1-2; 12 bases agree with TRBD1. This CDR3 region has 17 residues. J lost 3 bases, V lost 1 base, and 6 bases had no gene match. Germline CDR1 MGHRA, CDR2 YSYEKL. In nucleotides, the CDR3 is TGCGCCAGCAGCCAAGGACCCGGGACAGGGGGCGACTATGGCTACACCTTC. Translating it yields CASSQGPGTGGDYGYTF.

The CDR3 loop is CASRTGQETQYF. The CDR3 bases are TGTGCCAGCAGGACAGGGCAAGAGACCCAGTACTTC. The rearrangement uses TRBV6-5 and TRBJ2-5; the match to TRBD1 covers 7 bases. V shed 6 bases and J 2 bases; nucleotides not matched to a gene: 0. This CDR3 is 12 amino acids long. Germline CDR1 reads MNHEY; CDR2 reads SVGAGI.

The chain couples TRBV15 to TRBJ1-5, with 10 bases aligning to TRBD1. The CDR3 totals 14 residues. After removal of 5 bases from V and 7 bases from J, the junction contained 5 bases not matched to a gene. Germline lookup yields CDR1 LNHNV and CDR2 YYDKDF (reference sequence). The CDR3 coding sequence is TGTGCCACCAGCCGGGACAGGGGATTCCAGCCCCAGCATTTT. Residues: CATSRDRGFQPQHF.

This chain joins TRBV7-2 and TRBJ2-5; 8 bases are a match to TRBD1. The CDR3 runs to 15 residues. Germline CDR1 is SGHTA and CDR2 is FQGNSA. After removal of 5 bases from V and 1 base from J, the junction contained 6 bases not matched to a gene. The CDR3 DNA is TGTGCCAGCAGCGGGACAGGATTCTTCCAAGAGACCCAGTACTTC. As protein: CASSGTGFFQETQYF.

This clone came up a few times. In DNA form, the CDR3 reads TGTGCCAGCAGCGAAGATCTTCGTGGGACTAACACCGGGGAGCTGTTTTTT. It translates to CASSEDLRGTNTGELFF. The V and J genes are TRBV11-2 and TRBJ2-2, with D possibly matching TRBD2 (6 bases). The germline V gene encodes CDR1 SGHAT and CDR2 FQNNGV. Trimming left V 5 bases short and J 2 bases short, with 18 bases between. There are 17 residues in the CDR3.

This clone was seen more than once but under ten times. This rearrangement joins TRBV10-3 to TRBJ2-7, with 8 nucleotides matching TRBD2. From germline, CDR1 is ENHRY and CDR2 SYGVKD. V was pared by 0 bases and J by 3 bases, with 13 bases of the junction left unmatched. The CDR3 spans 18 residues. In DNA form, the CDR3 reads TGTGCCATCAGTGAGTCGCGCGGGAGGCCCTCTACCCACTACGAGCAGTACTTC. Its translation: CAISESRGRPSTHYEQYF.

The chain links TRBV7-8 to TRBJ1-1; D remains ambiguous. The germline V and J ends were trimmed by 4 bases and 3 bases, with 15 bases remaining between them. The CDR3 is 15 amino acids. The germline gives CDR1 SGHVS, CDR2 FQNEAQ. The CDR3 DNA follows: TGTGCCAGCAGCTCCCTGCAAGGAGTGGACACTGAAGCTTTCTTT. Translated: CASSSLQGVDTEAFF.

J is TRBJ1-4 and V is TRBV28; TRBD1 might be the D (6 bases). Germline values: CDR1 MDHEN, CDR2 SYDVKM. Trimming shortened V by 2 bases and J by 5 bases, and 15 bases separated the two germline ends. There are 16 residues in the CDR3. CDR3 sequence reads: CASSLGGAIGNEKLFF. The DNA for the CDR3 is TGTGCCAGCAGTTTAGGGGGGGCGATTGGCAATGAAAAACTGTTTTTT.

V is TRBV18 and J is TRBJ2-3; 9 bases agree with TRBD2. Trimming removed 3 bases from V and 4 bases from J; junction bases left unmatched: 5. In germline, CDR1 is KGHSH, CDR2 LQKENI. CDR3 size: 15 residues. The CDR3 loop reads CASSPNSGSADTQYF. CDR3 bases: TGTGCCAGCTCACCGAATAGCGGGAGCGCAGATACGCAGTATTTT.

This chain joins TRBV5-4 and TRBJ2-7; D is possibly TRBD1 (5 bases). Trimming cost V 1 base and J 3 bases, with 11 bases left between them. The length of the CDR3 is 14 residues. Germline loops: CDR1 SGHNT, CDR2 YYREEE (reference sequence). The CDR3 DNA sequence: TGTGCCAGCAGCTTGAATGCGCAGGGCTACGAGCAGTACTTC. Its protein product is CASSLNAQGYEQYF.

CDR3 loop: CASSDDRQTGNTIYF. CDR3 nucleotides: TGTGCCAGCAGTGATGACAGGCAAACTGGAAACACCATATATTTT. The V call is TRBV6-1, the J call TRBJ1-3, with a tentative D call TRBD1 (6 bases). Trimming took 3 bases from V and 2 from J, leaving 11 bases between them. In germline, CDR1 is MNHNS, CDR2 SASEGT. The CDR3 covers 15 residues.

The chain couples TRBV9 to TRBJ2-1, with D maybe TRBD1 (5 bases). Trimming stripped 3 bases from V and 3 bases from J, with 13 bases between. Germline-derived CDR1 and CDR2 are SGDLS and YYNGEE. CDR3 length equals 15 residues. The DNA of the CDR3 is TGTGCCAGCAGCGCAGCCCAAGACAGCTACAATGAGCAGTTCTTC. As protein: CASSAAQDSYNEQFF.

CDR3: CASSKLRGRGETQYF. Written as DNA, the CDR3 is TGTGCCAGCAGCAAATTAAGGGGGCGCGGGGAGACCCAGTACTTC. This sequence joins TRBV21-1 and TRBJ2-5; TRBD1 is the table's D call, not checked against the DNA. TRBV21-1 is a pseudogene locus. This CDR3 spans 15 amino acids.

The chain links TRBV5-5 to TRBJ1-4, with TRBD1 identical over 9 bases. The junction had 3 bases not matched to a gene; V was cut back by 1 base and J by 8 bases. Germline loops: CDR1 SGHKS, CDR2 YYEKEE (reference sequence). The length of the CDR3 is 14 residues. CDR3 DNA: TGTGCCAGCAGCTTGCAGGGGACAGGGGAAAAACTGTTTTTT. The encoded protein is CASSLQGTGEKLFF.

This rearrangement joins TRBV28 to TRBJ2-5; D might be TRBD1 (7 bases). This CDR3 is built from 16 residues. V was shortened by 6 bases and J by 4 bases, with 21 bases between the two germline ends. CDR1 is MDHEN, CDR2 SYDVKM, per germline. CDR3 region: CASSLDREVLIETQYF. CDR3 DNA sequence: TGTGCCAGCAGCTTAGACAGGGAGGTTCTGATAGAGACCCAGTACTTC.

This clone was seen a single time. The chain is built from TRBV10-2 and TRBJ2-5; TRBD2 agrees at 8 bases. The CDR3 covers 12 residues. V lost 10 bases and J lost 3; bases outside the gene matches: 4. Germline-derived CDR1 and CDR2 are WSHSY and SAAADI. The CDR3 reads CATVSGEETQYF. The CDR3 nucleotides are TGCGCCACTGTTAGCGGGGAAGAGACCCAGTACTTC.

The chain recombines TRBV29-1 with TRBJ1-1; a possible D gene is TRBD1 (5 bases). This CDR3 contains 13 residues. CDR1 and CDR2 (germline): SQVTM, ANQGSEA. The ends were cut back, 7 bases at V and 1 base at J, with 13 bases in the middle. DNA of the CDR3: TGCAGCGCCCCCGGCCAGGGGAACACTGAAGCTTTCTTT. It yields the protein CSAPGQGNTEAFF.

The V call is TRBV29-1, the J call TRBJ2-2; 8 nucleotides match TRBD1. The germline V gene encodes CDR1 SQVTM and CDR2 ANQGSEA. The CDR3 spans 17 residues. The ends lost 7 bases at V and 3 bases at J; junction bases unmatched: 16. CDR3 in DNA: TGCAGCGCCCAGACAGGGGCTGGCCAAAAGCACACCGGGGAGCTGTTTTTT. It translates to CSAQTGAGQKHTGELFF.

The chain joins TRBV4-3 to TRBJ1-4; D remains ambiguous. Germline V gene data show CDR1 as LGHNA and CDR2 as YSLEER. Trimming took off 0 bases at V and 6 bases at J, with 14 bases between the two ends. This CDR3 has 16 amino acids. The CDR3: CASSQDGGLGDEKLFF. The CDR3 DNA reads TGCGCCAGCAGCCAAGACGGTGGGTTGGGCGATGAAAAACTGTTTTTT.

This rearrangement joins TRBV5-1 to TRBJ1-1; D is perhaps TRBD1 (6 bases). This CDR3 has 14 amino acids. Germline CDR1 and CDR2: SGHRS and YFSETQ. V was clipped by 4 bases and J by 1 base, with 11 bases between them. CDR3 in DNA: TGCGCCAGCAGCGCTACACAGGGGAACACTGAAGCTTTCTTT. Its translation is CASSATQGNTEAFF.